This T cell receptor beta chain was identified during a study of cytomegalovirus exposure and HLA in healthy donors. General study points: Later examination showed HLA-associated TCR beta chains had greater clonal expansion than equally common others.

The V gene's germline CDR1 is ENHRY and CDR2 SYGVKD. With V trimmed by 2 bases and J by 8 bases, 3 bases remained unmatched. This CDR3 comprises 13 residues. 13 Jbeta primers and 60 Vbeta primers were used for the PCR. Profiling relied on immunoSEQ multiplex PCR, and the TCRdb table lists in-frame clones only, not all of them. The sample carries roughly 110,000 clones, 55% to 80% recorded once. For this clone: Its target is not known.

The sequenced sample was PBMCs. The TCR originated in a woman in her thirties in good health and CMV-seronegative. This chain links TRBV10-3 with TRBJ2-1, with 7 bases aligning to TRBD1. Here the CDR3 reads CAISETTGDEQFF. The CDR3 DNA is TGTGCCATCAGTGAGACCACAGGGGATGAGCAGTTCTTC.